The 32 T cell receptor beta chains given below trace back to one sample, sequenced in a study of control samples from healthy donors and cancer patients. Libraries were prepared by immunoSEQ multiplex PCR; TCRdb keeps only in-frame clonotypes and omits some of them. This table holds roughly 73,000 clones, approximately 92% found once. The sequenced sample was blood. Receptor source: a woman aged 55 to 70 in good health.

This chain uses TRBV7-9 with TRBJ2-7, with D uncertain. Between the trimmed V and J ends, which lost 5 bases and 2 bases, there was a span of 10 bases. Germline-derived CDR1 and CDR2 are SEHNR and FQNEAQ (reference sequence). The CDR3 covers 13 residues. CDR3 protein: CASSPVGTYEQYF. DNA of the CDR3: TGTGCCAGCAGCCCAGTCGGAACCTACGAGCAGTACTTC.

V and J are TRBV28 and TRBJ1-5, with 12 bases aligning to TRBD1. This CDR3 has 17 amino acids. With V trimmed by 7 bases and J by 2 bases, 9 bases remained unmatched. Germline CDR1 and CDR2: MDHEN and SYDVKM. CDR3 sequence reads: CASTKGDRGLGNQPQHF. CDR3 sequence (DNA): TGTGCCAGCACAAAAGGGGACAGGGGGCTGGGCAATCAGCCCCAGCATTTT.

The rearrangement links TRBV2 to TRBJ2-4; 7 nucleotides agree with TRBD1. CDR3 size: 14 residues. Germline V lookup: CDR1 SNHLY, CDR2 FYNNEI. V lost 6 bases and J lost 5; bases outside the gene matches: 7. CDR3 DNA: TGTGCCAGCAGCCAAGACAGGGTACAAAACATTCAGTACTTC. Encoded protein: CASSQDRVQNIQYF.

The J gene is TRBJ2-1, the V gene TRBV4-2, with 10 bases fitting TRBD2. This CDR3 has 17 residues. Trimming removed 0 bases from V and 2 bases from J; junction bases left unmatched: 4. Germline loops: CDR1 LGHNA, CDR2 YNFKEQ. The CDR3 nucleotides read TGTGCCAGCAGCCAAGATCCGGGACTAGCGCCCTACAATGAGCAGTTCTTC. This codes for CASSQDPGLAPYNEQFF.

This chain links TRBV29-1 with TRBJ2-1, with TRBD2 as a possible D gene (6 bases). Between the trimmed V and J ends, which lost 0 bases and 14 bases, there was a span of 20 bases. The CDR3 is 14 residues long. Germline V gene sequence: CDR1 SQVTM, CDR2 ANQGSEA. Written as DNA, the CDR3 is TGCAGCGTTGAAGATCAGGGCTTGGCGGGATCCGAGTTCTTC. The encoded protein is CSVEDQGLAGSEFF.

This clone was picked up one time. This chain uses TRBV12-3 or TRBV12-4 with TRBJ2-3; D gene unclear. Deletions cut 8 bases from V and 2 bases from J, with 5 bases between. CDR3 length equals 11 residues. The CDR3 sequence: CASCLTDTQYF. CDR3 bases: TGTGCCAGCTGCCTCACAGATACGCAGTATTTT.

The rearrangement uses TRBV28 and TRBJ2-7; possible D gene TRBD1, 6 bases. Germline-derived CDR1 and CDR2 are MDHEN and SYDVKM. Trimming removed 5 bases at V and 0 bases at J, with 11 bases between. The CDR3 contains 14 residues. In DNA, the CDR3 is TGTGCCAGCAGTCGACCGGACAGCTCCTACGAGCAGTACTTC. This translates into CASSRPDSSYEQYF.

This chain joins TRBV7-9 and TRBJ1-1; no reliable D call. Trimming removed 1 base at V and 1 base at J, with 7 bases between. From germline, CDR1 is SEHNR and CDR2 FQNEAQ (reference sequence). This CDR3 comprises 14 residues. The CDR3 reads CASSLGGENTEAFF. The CDR3 nucleotides read TGTGCCAGCAGCTTAGGCGGCGAGAACACTGAAGCTTTCTTT. The whole variable domain, remainder taken from reference TRBV7-9 and TRBJ1-1, is DTGVSQNPRHKITKRGQNVTFRCDPISEHNRLYWYRQTLGQGPEFLTYFQNEAQLEKSRLLSDRFSAERPKGSFSTLEIQRTEQGDSAMYLCASSLGGENTEAFFGQGTRLTVV.

The CDR3, as DNA: TGTGCCAGCAGTTTAGTGGGGACAGACAATAGCAATCAGCCCCAGCATTTT. Its protein is CASSLVGTDNSNQPQHF. The chain joins TRBV28 to TRBJ1-5; TRBD1 matches at 7 bases. Germline loops: CDR1 MDHEN, CDR2 SYDVKM. V was pared by 2 bases and J by 0 bases, with 7 bases of the junction left unmatched. This CDR3 has 17 residues.

This chain connects TRBV7-3 to TRBJ2-1, with TRBD2 identical over 8 bases. Unmatched junction bases numbered 11, after V lost 1 base and J lost 6 bases. The CDR3 sequence is 17 residues long. The germline V gene has CDR1 SGHTA and CDR2 FQGTGA. Here the CDR3 reads CASSLRGPGLDRNEQFF. The CDR3 DNA is TGTGCCAGCAGCTTAAGGGGGCCGGGACTAGATCGCAATGAGCAGTTCTTC.

The chain combines TRBV6-1 with TRBJ2-1; D is unclear. In germline, CDR1 is MNHNS, CDR2 SASEGT. Trimming left V 2 bases short and J 0 bases short, with 8 bases between. CDR3 length: 15 residues. This chain's CDR3 is CASSESQRSYNEQFF. CDR3 coding DNA: TGTGCCAGCAGTGAAAGCCAGCGCTCCTACAATGAGCAGTTCTTC.

This chain uses TRBV28 with TRBJ1-3; 9 nucleotides align to TRBD1. CDR1 and CDR2 from the germline V gene are MDHEN and SYDVKM. With 5 bases clipped from V and 3 bases from J, the junction kept 5 bases outside the gene matches. The CDR3 runs 15 residues. In nucleotides, the CDR3 is TGTGCCAGCAGTCCCACAGGGGGCAGTGGAAACACCATATATTTT. Translation gives CASSPTGGSGNTIYF.

The chain carries TRBV27 and TRBJ2-7; TRBD2 agrees at 12 bases. CDR3 size: 13 residues. Germline lookup yields CDR1 MNHEY and CDR2 SMNVEV (reference sequence). Losses at the gene ends were 9 bases for V and 3 bases for J; bases not matched to a gene: 3. The CDR3 DNA is TGTGCCAGACGACTAGCGGGAGTCTACGAGCAGTACTTC. Translating gives CARRLAGVYEQYF.

The chain has TRBV28 and TRBJ1-4; no reliable D call. CDR1 and CDR2 from the germline V gene are MDHEN and SYDVKM. The CDR3 extends over 14 amino acids. V lost 3 bases to trimming and J lost 8 bases, with 13 bases between them. The CDR3 DNA is TGTGCCAGCAGTTTGCGAGGGATACAGGAAAAACTGTTTTTT. Translated: CASSLRGIQEKLFF.

This clone was observed a single time. The V call is TRBV4-1, the J call TRBJ2-7; no firm D call. The V gene lost 3 bases and the J gene lost 2 bases, with 14 bases spanning the gap. The CDR3 is 15 residues long. In germline, CDR1 is MGHRA, CDR2 YSYEKL. The CDR3 protein is CASSHDWGRTYEQYF. CDR3 bases: TGCGCCAGCAGCCACGACTGGGGTCGGACCTACGAGCAGTACTTC.

This chain joins TRBV4-1 and TRBJ2-2, with 11 bases fitting TRBD2. Germline CDR1 and CDR2: MGHRA and YSYEKL. The CDR3 is made up of 18 amino acids. Trimming removed 4 bases from V and 6 bases from J; junction bases left unmatched: 13. CDR3 region: CASSPPGLADWGAGELFF. The CDR3 bases are TGCGCCAGCAGCCCCCCGGGACTAGCGGATTGGGGTGCCGGGGAGCTGTTTTTT.

This sequence joins TRBV30 and TRBJ2-6; tentatively, D is TRBD1 (6 bases). The V end was cut by 3 bases, the J end by 3 bases, with 9 bases between. The CDR3 is 14 residues long. Germline values: CDR1 GTSNPN, CDR2 SVGIG (reference sequence). The CDR3 sequence: CAWSRGFGANVLTF. The CDR3 coding sequence is TGTGCCTGGAGCAGGGGTTTTGGGGCCAACGTCCTGACTTTC.

The chain links TRBV6-1 to TRBJ1-5; D unclear. The V end was cut by 2 bases, the J end by 2 bases, with 13 bases between. The CDR3 totals 16 residues. The germline V gene has CDR1 MNHNS and CDR2 SASEGT. The CDR3 nucleotides read TGTGCCAGCAGTGAAACTCGTCCAAGGGGCAATCAGCCCCAGCATTTT. Translating it yields CASSETRPRGNQPQHF.

On this clone: The junction differs from germline at one of its ends, possibly a read error. The chain combines TRBV18 with TRBJ1-1, with D unresolved. CDR1 KGHSH and CDR2 LQKENI come from the germline V gene. The CDR3 length is 14 residues. The CDR3 DNA reads as TGTGCCACCTACTCGACTGGGGTGAATACTGAAGCTTTCTTT. The encoded protein is CATYSTGVNTEAFF. The variable domain in full, with the rest retrieved from reference TRBV18 and TRBJ1-1, is NAGVMQNPRHLVRRRGQEARLRCSPMKGHSHVYWYRQLPEEGLKFMVYLQKENIIDESGMPKERFSAEFPKEGPSILRIQQVVRGDSAAYFCATYSTGVNTEAFFGQGTRLTVV.

This sequence joins TRBV28 and TRBJ2-1, with TRBD2 identical over 9 bases. This CDR3 is built from 14 residues. V lost 7 bases to trimming and J lost 7 bases; unmatched junction nucleotides: 8. CDR1 and CDR2 (germline): MDHEN, SYDVKM. The DNA for the CDR3 is TGTGCCAGCAACTGGGCTAGCGGGATAAATGAGCAGTTCTTC. Its protein product is CASNWASGINEQFF. The whole variable domain, filled in from reference TRBV28 and TRBJ2-1, reads DVKVTQSSRYLVKRTGEKVFLECVQDMDHENMFWYRQDPGLGLRLIYFSYDVKMKEKGDIPEGYSVSREKKERFSLILESASTNQTSMYLCASNWASGINEQFFGPGTRLTVL.

The chain joins TRBV4-2 to TRBJ1-2, with D tentatively TRBD1 (5 bases). CDR1 and CDR2 from the germline V gene are LGHNA and YNFKEQ. V shed 1 base and J shed 4 bases, with 19 bases lying between them. There are 17 residues in the CDR3. The CDR3 region is CASSQVEATAAIYGYTF. CDR3 DNA sequence: TGTGCCAGCAGCCAAGTGGAGGCGACAGCCGCTATCTATGGCTACACCTTC.

CDR3 region: CAWRGELMNTEAFF. Here the CDR3 DNA reads TGTGCCTGGAGGGGGGAGTTGATGAACACTGAAGCTTTCTTT. The chain carries TRBV30 and TRBJ1-1, with a possible D match to TRBD1 (5 bases). The CDR3 has 14 residues. CDR1 GTSNPN and CDR2 SVGIG come from the germline V gene (reference sequence). With 3 bases removed from V and 0 bases from J, the gap between germline ends came to 11 bases.

The chain joins TRBV16 to TRBJ1-4, with 7 bases identical to TRBD1. This CDR3 is built from 15 residues. CDR1 is KGHSY, CDR2 FQNENV, per germline. V lost 4 bases and J lost 4; bases outside the gene matches: 6. CDR3 region: CASSRGGTVNEKLFF. In nucleotides, the CDR3 is TGTGCCAGCAGCCGCGGGGGGACAGTTAATGAAAAACTGTTTTTT.

The chain uses TRBV6-5 and TRBJ1-1; D remains ambiguous. Trimming stripped 7 bases from V and 0 bases from J, with 15 bases between. This CDR3 spans 15 amino acids. Germline-derived CDR1 and CDR2 are MNHEY and SVGAGI. As DNA, the CDR3 is TGTGCCAGCAAAGTCGGTGGCAGCATGAACACTGAAGCTTTCTTT. Amino acids: CASKVGGSMNTEAFF.

The chain has TRBV2 and TRBJ2-1; D remains unclear. The V and J ends lost 3 bases and 8 bases respectively, with 5 bases between them. CDR1 and CDR2 (germline): SNHLY, FYNNEI. This CDR3 is 11 amino acids long. CDR3 sequence: CASSEVYEQFF. CDR3 DNA sequence: TGTGCCAGCAGTGAGGTCTATGAGCAGTTCTTC.

The V and J genes are TRBV29-1 and TRBJ2-1, with TRBD2 matching over 9 bases. J was trimmed by 6 bases and V by 6 bases; bases with no gene match: 9. This CDR3 contains 14 residues. The germline V gene encodes CDR1 SQVTM and CDR2 ANQGSEA. In DNA form, the CDR3 reads TGCAGCGTGGTCCTAGCGGGGACCTCCAATGAGCAGTTCTTC. Protein: CSVVLAGTSNEQFF.

The V gene is TRBV7-3, the J gene TRBJ2-3; the D is unclear. This CDR3 has 13 residues. Germline values: CDR1 SGHTA, CDR2 FQGTGA. Trimming stripped 3 bases from V and 1 base from J, with 5 bases between. The chain's CDR3 is CASSFGRTDTQYF. The CDR3 region has the DNA TGTGCCAGCAGCTTTGGTCGCACAGATACGCAGTATTTT.

The V gene is TRBV21-1, the J gene TRBJ2-7; TRBD1 is taken as the D call from the table, unchecked against the DNA. TRBV21-1 is a pseudogene segment. The CDR3 is 20 amino acids. The CDR3 nucleotides are TGTGCCAGCAGCAAAAGAAAGCAACTTCTGCAGGTTCTTGGCCACTACGAGCAGTACTTC. It specifies CASSKRKQLLQVLGHYEQYF.

The J gene is TRBJ1-5, the V gene TRBV19; D is ambiguous. Germline V gene lookup returns CDR1 LNHDA and CDR2 SQIVND (reference sequence). The CDR3 consists of 16 residues. V lost 5 bases, J lost 1 base, and 15 bases lay in between. CDR3 loop: CASSSRPHGSNQPQHF. The CDR3 region has the DNA TGTGCCAGTAGTTCAAGGCCTCACGGGAGCAATCAGCCCCAGCATTTT.

The chain links TRBV2 to TRBJ1-5; 7 positions match TRBD1. The trim removed 4 bases at V and 4 bases at J, leaving 4 bases unmatched. Germline CDR1 and CDR2: SNHLY and FYNNEI. CDR3 size: 14 residues. The CDR3 bases are TGTGCCAGCAGTGCGGACAGGAAAAATCAGCCCCAGCATTTT. Protein product: CASSADRKNQPQHF.

The chain recombines TRBV5-1 with TRBJ2-3, with no clear D. Trimming took off 0 bases at V and 3 bases at J, with 8 bases between the two ends. The CDR3 length is 14 residues. In germline, CDR1 is SGHRS, CDR2 YFSETQ. The CDR3 DNA is TGCGCCAGCAGCTTGGAACAGACTACAGATACGCAGTATTTT. Its translation: CASSLEQTTDTQYF.

The V gene is TRBV28, the J gene TRBJ1-5; TRBD1 aligns across 7 bases. The junction had 3 bases not matched to a gene; V was cut back by 3 bases and J by 4 bases. Germline V gene sequence: CDR1 MDHEN, CDR2 SYDVKM. The CDR3 runs 14 residues. CDR3 in amino acids: CASSFPGQNQPQHF. CDR3 nucleotide sequence: TGTGCCAGCAGTTTTCCGGGACAGAATCAGCCCCAGCATTTT.